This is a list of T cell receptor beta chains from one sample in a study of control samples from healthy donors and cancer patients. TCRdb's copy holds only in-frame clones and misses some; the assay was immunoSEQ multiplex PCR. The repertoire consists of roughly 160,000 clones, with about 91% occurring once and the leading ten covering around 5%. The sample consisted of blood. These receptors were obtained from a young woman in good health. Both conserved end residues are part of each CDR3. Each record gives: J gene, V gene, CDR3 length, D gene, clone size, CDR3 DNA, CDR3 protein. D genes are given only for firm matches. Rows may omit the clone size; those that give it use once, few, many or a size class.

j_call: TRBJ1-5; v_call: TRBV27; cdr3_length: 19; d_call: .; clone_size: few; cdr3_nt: TGTGCCAGCAGTCCGTCCAAGTTAGCAATCATTTATAGCAATCAGCCCCAGCATTTT; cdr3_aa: CASSPSKLAIIYSNQPQHF
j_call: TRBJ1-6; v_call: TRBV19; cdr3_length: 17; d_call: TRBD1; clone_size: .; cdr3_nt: TGTGCCAGTAGTATAATACCCAGGACAGGGGATAATTCACCCCTCCACTTT; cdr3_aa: CASSIIPRTGDNSPLHF
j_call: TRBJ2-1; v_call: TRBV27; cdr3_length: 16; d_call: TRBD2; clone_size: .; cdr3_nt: TGTGCCAGCAGTTTATATCTAGCGGGAGAGGACAATGAGCAGTTCTTC; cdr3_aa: CASSLYLAGEDNEQFF
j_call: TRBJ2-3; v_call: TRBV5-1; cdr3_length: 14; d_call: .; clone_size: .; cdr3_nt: TGCGCCAGCAGCTTGGAGGGGGGGCGTGATACGCAGTATTTT; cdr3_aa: CASSLEGGRDTQYF
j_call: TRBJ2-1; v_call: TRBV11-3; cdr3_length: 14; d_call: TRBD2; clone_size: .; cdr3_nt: TGTGCCAGCAGCTTCAGCGGGAGGGCCAATGAGCAGTTCTTC; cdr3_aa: CASSFSGRANEQFF
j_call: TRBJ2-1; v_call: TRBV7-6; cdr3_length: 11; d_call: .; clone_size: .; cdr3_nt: TGTGCCAGCAGCTCGAACAATGAGCAGTTCTTC; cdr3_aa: CASSSNNEQFF
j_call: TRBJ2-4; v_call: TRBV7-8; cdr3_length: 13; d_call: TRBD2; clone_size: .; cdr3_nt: TGTGCCGGCAGCTTGGGACTAGCGGACATTCAGTACTTC; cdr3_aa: CAGSLGLADIQYF
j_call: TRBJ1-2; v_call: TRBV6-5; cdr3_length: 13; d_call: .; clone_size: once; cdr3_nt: TGTGCCAGCAGTTACTCTAAGTTCTATGGCTACACCTTC; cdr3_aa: CASSYSKFYGYTF
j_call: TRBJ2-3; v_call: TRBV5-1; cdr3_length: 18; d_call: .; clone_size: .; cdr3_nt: TGCGCCAGCAGCTTGAGAGGATGGCGGGGGCCGAGCACAGATACGCAGTATTTT; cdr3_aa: CASSLRGWRGPSTDTQYF
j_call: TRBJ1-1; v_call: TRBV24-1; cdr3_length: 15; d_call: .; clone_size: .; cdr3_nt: TGTGCCACCAGTGATGGTAGCCGACCCGGGGGTGAAGCTTTCTTT; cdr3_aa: CATSDGSRPGGEAFF
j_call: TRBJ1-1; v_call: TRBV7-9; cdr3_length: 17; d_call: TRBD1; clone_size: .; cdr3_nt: TGTGCCAGCAGCTTCCAGGACGTACAGGGGGCGAAGACTGAAGCTTTCTTT; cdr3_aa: CASSFQDVQGAKTEAFF
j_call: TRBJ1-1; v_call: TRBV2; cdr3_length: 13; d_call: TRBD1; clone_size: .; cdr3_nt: TGTGCCAGCAGTTGGACAGGGTTTGCTGAAGCTTTCTTT; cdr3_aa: CASSWTGFAEAFF
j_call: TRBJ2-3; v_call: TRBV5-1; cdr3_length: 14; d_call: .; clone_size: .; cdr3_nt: TGCGCCAGCAGCTTGGCCGGGGGCTTAGATACGCAGTATTTT; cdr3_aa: CASSLAGGLDTQYF
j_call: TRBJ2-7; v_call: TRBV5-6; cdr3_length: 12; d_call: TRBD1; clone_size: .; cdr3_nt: TGTGCCAGCAGCCGGGACAGGGACGAGCAGTACTTC; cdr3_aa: CASSRDRDEQYF
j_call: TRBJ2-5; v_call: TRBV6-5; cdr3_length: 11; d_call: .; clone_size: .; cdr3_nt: TGTGCCAGCGGACAGCAAGAGACCCAGTACTTC; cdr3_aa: CASGQQETQYF
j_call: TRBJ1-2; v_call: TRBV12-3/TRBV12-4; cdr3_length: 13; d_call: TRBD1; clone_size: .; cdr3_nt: TGTGCCAGCAGCCCTACAGGGGGAGGTGGCTACACCTTC; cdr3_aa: CASSPTGGGGYTF
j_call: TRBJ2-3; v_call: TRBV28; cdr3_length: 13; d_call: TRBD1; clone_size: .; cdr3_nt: TGTGCCAGCAGTTTGCAGGGGGCGAATACGCAGTATTTT; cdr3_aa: CASSLQGANTQYF
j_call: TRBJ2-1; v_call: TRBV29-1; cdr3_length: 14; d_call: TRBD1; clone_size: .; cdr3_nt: TGCAGCGGGTCCGGGACAGCACGCTACAATGAGCAGTTCTTC; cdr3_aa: CSGSGTARYNEQFF